This T cell receptor beta chain derives from a study of blood T cells in healthy people across ages. Notes on the study in general: Shifts in expanded clonotypes may have been confounded by donor CMV status, which was unknown.

Next came a second PCR, run for roughly 6 to 11 cycles, which used a sample-barcoded 5' primer along with a J-beta primer mix. TCRdb reprocessed the 5' RACE reads with MiXCR, giving one entry per CDR3 protein. The data contain over 450,000 distinct CDR3 sequences, less than 25% of them singletons. The CDR3 extends over 13 amino acids. V lost 0 bases and J lost 5, with 8 bases in between. Germline V CDR1 and CDR2: SGDLS, YYNGEE. This clonotype was picked up many times. Its antigen is currently unknown. These data are also associated with another study on T cells of mothers and their children. From that study: Related mother-child pairs shared marginally more repertoire than unrelated pairs, though not significantly.

The sequenced material came from blood. The chain links TRBV9 to TRBJ2-5; D is uncertain. This clonotype was obtained from a boy younger than 18 in good health. The chain's CDR3 is CASSVEQSETQYF. The CDR3 coding sequence is TGTGCCAGCAGCGTAGAACAGAGTGAGACCCAGTACTTC.